These T cell receptor beta chains were read from a single sample in a study of PD-L1 blockade in urothelial cancer. Data came from immunoSEQ multiplex PCR; TCRdb stores just in-frame clones and leaves some out. The table records 75,000 to 90,000 clones, 82% of them present only once. Sequencing was performed on PBMCs, taken around atezolizumab (anti-PD-L1) treatment. These TCRs come from a man between 65 and 85 years old with urothelial cancer. Both conserved end residues are part of each CDR3. D genes are given only for firm matches. Rows give clone size only sometimes, using once, few, many, or a class for an expanded clone.

d_call | j_call | v_call | clone_size | cdr3_aa | cdr3_nt
NA | TRBJ2-5 | TRBV2 | NA | CASSNRETQYF | TGTGCCAGCAGTAACAGAGAGACCCAGTACTTC
NA | TRBJ2-7 | TRBV5-4 | NA | CASSAIQGPPHEQYF | TGTGCCAGCAGCGCGATACAGGGCCCCCCCCACGAGCAGTACTTC
NA | TRBJ1-1 | TRBV19 | NA | CASSSTGNTEAFF | TGTGCCAGTAGTTCCACGGGGAACACTGAAGCTTTCTTT
NA | TRBJ2-5 | TRBV9 | once | CASSVGSGKETQYF | TGTGCCAGCAGCGTAGGTTCAGGCAAGGAGACCCAGTACTTC
TRBD1 | TRBJ1-5 | TRBV10-3 | NA | CAISDRGLGQPQHF | TGTGCCATCAGTGACAGGGGGTTGGGGCAGCCCCAGCATTTT
NA | TRBJ1-1 | TRBV12-5 | many | CAVVGTEAFF | TGTGCCGTTGTCGGCACTGAAGCTTTCTTT
TRBD1 | TRBJ1-2 | TRBV9 | NA | CASSATGTGVGGYTF | TGTGCCAGCAGCGCAACCGGGACAGGGGTTGGAGGCTACACCTTC
NA | TRBJ2-5 | TRBV7-2 | once | CASSLELDSRETQYF | TGTGCCAGCAGCTTAGAACTAGACTCCCGAGAGACCCAGTACTTC
NA | TRBJ2-3 | TRBV4-1 | NA | CASSLEGFGLSGEDTQYF | TGCGCCAGCAGCCTAGAGGGTTTCGGACTTTCCGGGGAAGATACGCAGTATTTT
TRBD1 | TRBJ2-3 | TRBV7-9 | NA | CASSERQGAVDTQYF | TGTGCCAGCAGCGAAAGACAGGGGGCGGTAGATACGCAGTATTTT
NA | TRBJ2-7 | TRBV6-1 | NA | CASSEGHSYEQYF | TGTGCCAGCAGTGAAGGACACTCCTACGAGCAGTACTTC
TRBD2 | TRBJ2-5 | TRBV7-9 | NA | CASTGGLAKGETQYF | TGTGCCAGCACCGGTGGACTAGCGAAGGGAGAGACCCAGTACTTC
NA | TRBJ2-7 | TRBV19 | few | CASSTVTSTEQYF | TGTGCCAGTAGTACCGTCACTAGTACCGAGCAGTACTTC
NA | TRBJ2-3 | TRBV9 | NA | CASSVDPGGQDTQYF | TGTGCCAGCAGCGTAGATCCGGGGGGACAAGATACGCAGTATTTT
TRBD2 | TRBJ2-7 | TRBV4-2 | NA | CASSQDWTSDSPLFTYEQYF | TGTGCCAGCAGCCAAGACTGGACTAGCGACTCCCCCCTCTTCACCTACGAGCAGTACTTC